The 25 T cell receptor beta chains listed next were all sequenced from one sample in a study of T cells in Graves' hyperthyroidism and ophthalmopathy (dated by TCRdb to about 2019). The method was multiplex PCR. TCRdb records Illumina HiSeq 2000 as the sequencer. The TCR beta CDR3 regions were amplified from the RNA transcripts. A first-round RT-PCR of the TCR CDR3 used the HTBI primer set with the Qiagen OneStep RT-PCR kit. The public reads were reprocessed in TCRdb via fastp at Q25 and MiXCR, keeping in-frame beta chains. Every CDR3 protein is listed once, alongside the most common genes and DNA of its rows. The sample has a few hundred thousand distinct CDR3 sequences on record, around 42% of them singletons. The ten largest clones represent about 7.8% of the sample. Specimen: peripheral blood or thyroid tissue (not recorded which). Every receptor here comes from a woman aged 18-30 years with Graves' hyperthyroidism.

Concerning this clonotype: Sequence at one end of the junction differs from germline and may be a read error. This chain's CDR3 is CASSRGYSRPYSGANVLTF. The CDR3 DNA sequence: TGCGCCAGCAGCCGGGGCTACTCCAGGCCCTACTCTGGGGCCAACGTCCTGACTTTC. V usage is TRBV7-2 and J usage is TRBJ2-6; perhaps D is TRBD1 or TRBD2 (5 bases each). The CDR3 loop spans 19 amino acids. The germline gives CDR1 SGHTA, CDR2 FQGNSA.

This clonotype was recorded many times. J is TRBJ2-7 and V is TRBV5-1; tentatively, D is TRBD1 (6 bases). The germline V gene encodes CDR1 SGHRS and CDR2 YFSETQ. Trimming cost V 3 bases and J 7 bases, with 20 bases left between them. This CDR3 region has 15 residues. CDR3 DNA: TGCGCCAGCAGCTGGGGTACCGGGACAACTCGGGAGCAGTACTTC. Protein: CASSWGTGTTREQYF.

At least ten counts were recorded for this clonotype. The CDR3 is CAISQGKNTEAFF. The DNA for the CDR3 is TGTGCCATCAGTCAGGGGAAGAACACTGAAGCTTTCTTT. The V gene is TRBV10-3, the J gene TRBJ1-1; tentatively, D is TRBD1 (6 bases). With 5 bases removed from V and 1 base from J, the gap between germline ends came to 8 bases. Germline V CDR1 and CDR2: ENHRY, SYGVKD. CDR3 size: 13 residues.

This clonotype turned up a few times. The chain uses TRBV11-2 and TRBJ2-5; D uncertain. The germline gives CDR1 SGHAT, CDR2 FQNNGV. V lost 1 base, J lost 3 bases, and 9 bases lay in between. The CDR3 is made up of 14 amino acids. CDR3 in DNA: TGTGCCAGCAGCTTAGTTGGCGAAAAAGAGACCCAGTACTTC. Translated, it gives CASSLVGEKETQYF.

The chain has TRBV24-1 and TRBJ1-2, with D maybe TRBD1 (6 bases). The CDR3 loop spans 18 amino acids. The germline V and J ends were trimmed by 1 base and 4 bases, with 21 bases remaining between them. Germline CDR1 KGHDR, CDR2 SFDVKD. DNA for the CDR3: TGTGCCACCAGTGATTTAAGTTCCAGGGGCGGGGAGACCTATGGCTACACCTTC. Translating it yields CATSDLSSRGGETYGYTF.

Notes on this clonotype: A read error is possible here, since a much larger clone lies one base away. The chain uses TRBV7-9 and TRBJ2-7, with TRBD2 identical over 8 bases. The DNA end is more similar to TRBJ2-1, so the J call may be wrong. Germline V lookup: CDR1 SEHNR, CDR2 FQNEAQ (reference sequence). The CDR3 is made up of 14 amino acids. The CDR3 reads CASSRSGISYEQFF. Here the CDR3 DNA reads TGTGCCAGCAGTCGTAGCGGGATCTCCTACGAGCAGTTCTTC.

This clonotype showed up many times. This rearrangement joins TRBV24-1 to TRBJ2-7, with D unclear. CDR1 KGHDR and CDR2 SFDVKD come from the germline V gene. Trimming removed 3 bases at V and 4 bases at J, with 9 bases between. The CDR3 has 13 residues. Here the CDR3 reads CATSDPLLYEQYF. CDR3 nucleotides: TGTGCCACCAGTGATCCGCTACTGTACGAGCAGTACTTC.

V is TRBV7-2 and J is TRBJ2-7; D ambiguous. The CDR3 has 14 residues. Germline V gene lookup returns CDR1 SGHTA and CDR2 FQGNSA. Trimming pared 2 bases from V and 0 bases from J, leaving 8 bases between. CDR3 region: CASSLPADSYEQYF. The DNA for the CDR3 is TGTGCCAGCAGCTTACCCGCTGACTCCTACGAGCAGTACTTC. The full variable domain, rest sourced from reference TRBV7-2 and TRBJ2-7, is GAGVSQSPSNKVTEKGKDVELRCDPISGHTALYWYRQSLGQGLEFLIYFQGNSAPDKSGLPSDRFSAERTGGSVSTLTIQRTQQEDSAVYLCASSLPADSYEQYFGPGTRLTVT.

This clonotype was observed a few times. V usage is TRBV30 and J usage is TRBJ2-2; D remains ambiguous. The V gene lost 0 bases and the J gene lost 7 bases, with 6 bases spanning the gap. The germline CDR1 and CDR2 sequences are GTSNPN and SVGIG (reference sequence). This CDR3 region has 12 residues. This CDR3 reads CAWSVRGGELFF. The CDR3 region has the DNA TGTGCCTGGAGTGTACGAGGCGGGGAGCTGTTTTTT.

V and J are TRBV7-8 and TRBJ1-2, with a weak D call TRBD1 (5 bases). Germline values: CDR1 SGHVS, CDR2 FQNEAQ. CDR3 length: 14 residues. Trimming left V 6 bases short and J 4 bases short, with 15 bases between. CDR3 sequence reads: CASRASGRGYGYTF. The CDR3 nucleotides read TGTGCCAGCAGGGCGAGCGGGAGGGGCTATGGCTACACCTTC.

This clonotype was counted many times. The chain joins TRBV4-2 to TRBJ2-7; no clear D gene. This CDR3 region has 12 residues. Per the germline V gene, CDR1 is LGHNA and CDR2 is YNFKEQ. V gave up 0 bases and J gave up 3 bases, with 3 bases separating them. The CDR3 protein is CASSQDFYEQYF. The CDR3 DNA is TGTGCCAGCAGCCAAGATTTCTACGAGCAGTACTTC.

This clonotype was detected ten times or more. The genes are TRBV4-1 and TRBJ1-5; D perhaps matches TRBD1 (5 bases). V shed 2 bases and J shed 2 bases, with 7 bases lying between them. Germline loops: CDR1 MGHRA, CDR2 YSYEKL. CDR3 size: 14 residues. The DNA of the CDR3 is TGCGCCAGCAGCCAATTAGGGGGCAATCAGCCCCAGCATTTT. Its translation: CASSQLGGNQPQHF.

Only one count was recorded for this clonotype. A much bigger clone sits one base away, suggesting this may be a read error. The gene calls are TRBV12-3 or TRBV12-4 and TRBJ2-7, with TRBD2 identical over 12 bases. There are 15 residues in the CDR3. J gave up 0 bases and V 6 bases, and 3 bases lay outside the gene matches. The CDR3 sequence: CASRRTSGNSYEQYF. The CDR3 DNA follows: TGTGCCAGCAGGCGGACTAGCGGGAACTCCTACGAGCAGTACTTC.

This clonotype was seen at least ten times. The chain has TRBV11-2 and TRBJ2-7; TRBD2 agrees at 9 bases. Germline V gene sequence: CDR1 SGHAT, CDR2 FQNNGV. V was pared by 6 bases and J by 3 bases, with 12 bases of the junction left unmatched. CDR3 length: 16 residues. The CDR3 DNA sequence: TGTGCCAGCAGTATTTCAGTAGCGGGAGAGAGCTACGAGCAGTACTTC. Translating it yields CASSISVAGESYEQYF.

Many counts were recorded for this clonotype. V gene TRBV7-9 combines with J gene TRBJ2-2, with D uncertain. Trimming cost V 1 base and J 6 bases, with 9 bases left between them. The germline V gene has CDR1 SEHNR and CDR2 FQNEAQ (reference sequence). The CDR3 runs to 14 residues. CDR3 coding DNA: TGTGCCAGCAGCTTAGAAAGCCCGGCCGGGGAGCTGTTTTTT. This encodes CASSLESPAGELFF.

This clonotype has ten or more counts. The gene calls are TRBV19 and TRBJ2-2; D may correspond to TRBD1 or TRBD2 (5 bases each). The CDR3 is made up of 14 amino acids. Trimming pared 1 base from V and 4 bases from J, leaving 7 bases between. Germline V gene sequence: CDR1 LNHDA, CDR2 SQIVND (reference sequence). CDR3 DNA sequence: TGTGCCAGTAGTATAGGGGGGATCACCGGGGAGCTGTTTTTT. Its translation is CASSIGGITGELFF.

This clonotype was recorded many times. CDR3 protein: CASCVGGREETQYF. In DNA, the CDR3 is TGTGCCAGCTGCGTAGGGGGGAGGGAGGAGACCCAGTACTTC. The chain uses TRBV11-3 and TRBJ2-5; D might be TRBD2 (7 bases). The CDR3 consists of 14 residues. Germline loops: CDR1 SGHNT, CDR2 YENEEA. V gave up 8 bases and J gave up 5 bases, with 18 bases separating them.

In this sample, this clonotype turned up many times. This chain links TRBV7-2 with TRBJ1-1, with a possible D match to TRBD1 (6 bases). The CDR3 spans 18 residues. Germline V gene data show CDR1 as SGHTA and CDR2 as FQGNSA. V lost 1 base and J 1 base, leaving 19 bases between the germline ends. For the CDR3, the DNA is TGTGCCAGCAGCTTAGATGGGGGACACTCACCTAGGAACACTGAAGCTTTCTTT. Its translation is CASSLDGGHSPRNTEAFF.

Concerning this clonotype itself: Since a much larger clone is just one base distant, this may be a read error. This chain joins TRBV7-9 and TRBJ2-1; D is unresolved. The CDR3 sequence is 12 residues long. The V gene's germline CDR1 is SEHNR and CDR2 FQNEAQ (reference sequence). Trimming removed 8 bases from V and 10 bases from J, with 15 bases in between. The CDR3 spells CASQSVSYEQFF. DNA for the CDR3: TGTGCCAGCCAAAGTGTCTCCTACGAGCAGTTCTTC.

This clonotype was observed many times. The DNA for the CDR3 is TGTGCCAGCAGCACCGCATCCCAAGAGACCCAGTACTTC. Residues: CASSTASQETQYF. The V and J genes are TRBV5-8 and TRBJ2-5; D uncertain. V lost 4 bases to trimming and J lost 1 base, with 8 bases between them. This CDR3 region has 13 residues. Germline loops: CDR1 SGHTS, CDR2 YDEGEE.

The rearrangement joins TRBV2 to TRBJ2-5; TRBD2 might be the D (6 bases). The germline V and J ends were trimmed by 5 bases and 5 bases, with 15 bases remaining between them. CDR3 length equals 14 residues. Germline V gives CDR1 SNHLY, CDR2 FYNNEI. CDR3 in DNA: TGTGCCAGCAGTTTTTGGGGCGGAGGGGAGACCCAGTACTTC. Translation gives CASSFWGGGETQYF.

The V call is TRBV15, the J call TRBJ2-5, with D unresolved. Germline CDR1 reads LNHNV; CDR2 reads YYDKDF (reference sequence). Deletions cut 0 bases from V and 5 bases from J, with 10 bases between. The CDR3 is 14 residues long. The CDR3 spells CATSREDGRETQYF. The CDR3 coding sequence is TGTGCCACCAGCAGAGAGGACGGAAGGGAGACCCAGTACTTC.

This clonotype was detected ten times or more. This rearrangement joins TRBV6-2 or TRBV6-3 to TRBJ2-7; TRBD1 matches 8 bases. The CDR3 totals 15 residues. Trimming removed 6 bases from V and 0 bases from J; junction bases left unmatched: 7. Germline CDR1 reads MNHEY; CDR2 reads SVGEGT. The CDR3 region has the DNA TGTGCCAGCAGCCACGGTACAGGGGGCTCCTACGAGCAGTACTTC. Amino acids: CASSHGTGGSYEQYF.

This rearrangement joins TRBV11-2 to TRBJ2-5; 14 bases line up with TRBD2. This CDR3 is built from 15 residues. Trimming took 3 bases from V and 4 from J; bases not matched to a gene: 1. The V gene's germline CDR1 is SGHAT and CDR2 FQNNGV. CDR3 protein: CASSFGLAGGETQYF. The CDR3 DNA reads TGTGCCAGCAGCTTTGGACTAGCGGGAGGAGAGACCCAGTACTTC.

The table lists this clonotype with many counts. This sequence joins TRBV6-5 and TRBJ2-7; TRBD1 or TRBD2 may be the D gene (5 bases each). Germline values: CDR1 MNHEY, CDR2 SVGAGI. This CDR3 comprises 13 residues. Trimming cost V 6 bases and J 0 bases, with 9 bases left between them. The CDR3 DNA is TGTGCCAGCAGCCGGGGACCCTCCTACGAGCAGTACTTC. It yields the protein CASSRGPSYEQYF.